This TCR beta chain appears in the sequencing data of a study of blood T cell repertoires in COVID-19. Study information: Researchers got acute and convalescent COVID-19 samples from the United States, Italy and Spain. In each case, the material was cDNA or gDNA derived from T cells, B-cell-depleted T cells, or PBMCs.

Authors' data handling: By means of reference gene primer amplification, nucleated cell counts were estimated. Profiling relied on immunoSEQ multiplex PCR, and the TCRdb table lists in-frame clones only, not all of them. V, J and clone size were drawn from that table, and D and trimming were deduced from the DNA. The sample lists more than 200,000 clones, roughly 80% occurring once. This CDR3 has 18 residues. The J segment lost 5 bases and the V segment lost 2 bases, leaving 18 bases of the junction unmatched. Looked up from germline, CDR1 is SGHRS and CDR2 is YFSETQ. The receptor comes from a man older than 75 with acute or convalescent COVID-19. Material: peripheral blood. V is TRBV5-1 and J is TRBJ2-5, with 7 bases fitting TRBD2. The chain's CDR3 is CASSLLDLGGPSRETQYF. The CDR3 nucleotides are TGCGCCAGCAGCTTACTAGACTTGGGAGGGCCCAGCAGGGAGACCCAGTACTTC.